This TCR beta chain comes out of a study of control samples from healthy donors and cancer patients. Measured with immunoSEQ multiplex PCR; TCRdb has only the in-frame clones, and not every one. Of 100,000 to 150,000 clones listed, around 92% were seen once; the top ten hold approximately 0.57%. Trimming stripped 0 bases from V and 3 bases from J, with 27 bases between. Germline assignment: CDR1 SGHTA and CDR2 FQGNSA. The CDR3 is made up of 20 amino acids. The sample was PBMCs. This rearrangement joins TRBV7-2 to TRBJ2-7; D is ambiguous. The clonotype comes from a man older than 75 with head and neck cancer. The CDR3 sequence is CASSLAGIGVRFEKNYEQYF. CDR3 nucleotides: TGTGCCAGCAGCTTAGCGGGGATTGGGGTTCGGTTCGAAAAAAACTACGAGCAGTACTTC.